The T cell receptor beta chain described here comes from a study of monozygotic twins with inflammatory bowel disease. Worth noting for this clonotype: The antigen remains undetermined.

The CDR3 is made up of 16 amino acids. Germline values: CDR1 SEHNR, CDR2 FQNEAQ (reference sequence). Points from the study as a whole: None of the different T cell subtypes could be distinguished from one another.

Reanalyzing the 5' RACE reads, TCRdb keeps one entry per CDR3 protein, without DNA. This specimen shows 200,000 to 250,000 distinct CDR3 sequences; the ten leading clones hold about 8%. This TCR derives from a human donor with ulcerative colitis or Crohn's disease, or a healthy co-twin of an affected twin (not recorded which). J is TRBJ1-1 and V is TRBV7-9; TCRdb selects TRBD1, and the lack of DNA leaves this call unchecked. The sequenced sample consisted of blood. CDR3 in amino acids: CASSPQGAIPNTEAFF.